This T cell receptor beta chain stems from a study of T-cell reconstitution after alpha-beta-depleted transplantation in children. A library of TCRbeta sequences, prepared with unique molecular identifiers, was generated. TCRdb re-analysed the PCR reads in MiXCR, keeping a single row per CDR3 protein. The sample shows about 610,000 distinct CDR3 sequences, roughly a tenth of them seen only once. The germline V gene has CDR1 MNHEY and CDR2 SMNVEV (reference sequence). Between the trimmed V and J ends, which lost 5 bases and 3 bases, there was a span of 10 bases. The CDR3 totals 13 residues. Specimen: PBMCs from the stem cell graft donor, collected from the stem cell graft. The receptor was isolated from a human donor who donated a stem cell graft to a child with acute myeloid leukemia. This chain joins TRBV27 and TRBJ1-1, with D maybe TRBD1 (6 bases). In nucleotides, the CDR3 is TGTGCCAGCAGTACAGGGATGTACACTGAAGCTTTCTTT. This sequence encodes CASSTGMYTEAFF.